This T cell receptor (beta chain) is drawn from a study of cytomegalovirus exposure and HLA in healthy donors. Study-level points and caveats: Sequences of the TCR beta chain were said to predict the HLA-A and HLA-B alleles of most subjects accurately. While the bulk of TCR sequences proved rare, some public TCRs turned up in many donors. Altogether, some 170 TCR beta chains were recorded as cytomegalovirus-associated. Later, an analysis found that common viral pathogens appeared to be linked with several of the most significant clusters.

Primers included in the PCR were 60 Vbeta and 13 Jbeta primers. Only in-frame clones appear in the TCRdb table, and some are missing; sequencing was by immunoSEQ multiplex PCR. The table lists around 74,000 clones. V gave up 5 bases and J gave up 2 bases; unmatched junction bases: 8. Germline V CDR1 and CDR2: MNHEY, SMNVEV (reference sequence). This CDR3 has 15 amino acids. Comments on this clone: Its antigen is currently unknown.

The chain couples TRBV27 to TRBJ1-2, with 7 positions matching TRBD1. Sample: PBMCs. This TCR derives from a man under 40 in good health and CMV-seronegative. The CDR3 region has the DNA TGTGCCAGCAGTCACAAATCGACAGGGAACTATGGCTACACCTTC. Translated: CASSHKSTGNYGYTF.